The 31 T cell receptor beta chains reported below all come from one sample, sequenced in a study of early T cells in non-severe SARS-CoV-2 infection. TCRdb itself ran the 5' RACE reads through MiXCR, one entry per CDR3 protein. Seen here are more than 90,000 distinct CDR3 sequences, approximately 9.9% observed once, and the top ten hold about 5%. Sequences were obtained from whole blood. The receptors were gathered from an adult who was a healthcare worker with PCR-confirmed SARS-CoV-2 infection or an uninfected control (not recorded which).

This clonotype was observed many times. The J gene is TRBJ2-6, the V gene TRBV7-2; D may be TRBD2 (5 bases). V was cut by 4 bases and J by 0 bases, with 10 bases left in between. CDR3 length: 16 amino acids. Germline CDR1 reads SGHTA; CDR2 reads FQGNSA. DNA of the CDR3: TGTGCCAGCAGCTCCAATGCGGGCTCTGGGGCCAACGTCCTGACTTTC. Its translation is CASSSNAGSGANVLTF.

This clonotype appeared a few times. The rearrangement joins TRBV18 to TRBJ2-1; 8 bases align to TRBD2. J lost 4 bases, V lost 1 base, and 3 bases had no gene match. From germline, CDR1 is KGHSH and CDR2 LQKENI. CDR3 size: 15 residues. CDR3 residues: CASSPLSSGYNEQFF. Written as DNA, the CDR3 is TGTGCCAGCTCACCACTATCTAGCGGGTACAATGAGCAGTTCTTC.

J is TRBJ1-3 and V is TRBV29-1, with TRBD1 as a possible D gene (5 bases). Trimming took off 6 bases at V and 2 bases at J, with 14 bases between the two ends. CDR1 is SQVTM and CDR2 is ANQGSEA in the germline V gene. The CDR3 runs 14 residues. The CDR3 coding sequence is TGCAGCGTGGAGGGCAGGGAAGCTGGAAACACCATATATTTT. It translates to CSVEGREAGNTIYF.

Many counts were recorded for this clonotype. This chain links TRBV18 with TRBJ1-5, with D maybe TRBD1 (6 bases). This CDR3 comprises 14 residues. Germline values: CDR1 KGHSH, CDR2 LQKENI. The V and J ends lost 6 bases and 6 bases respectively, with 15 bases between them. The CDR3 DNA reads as TGTGCCAGCTCCCGCTACAGGGTAGTTCAGCCCCAGCATTTT. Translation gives CASSRYRVVQPQHF.

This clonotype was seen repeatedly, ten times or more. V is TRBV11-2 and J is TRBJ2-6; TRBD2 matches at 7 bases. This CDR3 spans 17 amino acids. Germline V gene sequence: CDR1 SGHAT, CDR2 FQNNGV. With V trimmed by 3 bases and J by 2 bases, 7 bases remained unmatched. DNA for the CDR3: TGTGCCAGCAGCTTGAGGGAGGGGAGGCCTGGGGCCAACGTCCTGACTTTC. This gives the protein CASSLREGRPGANVLTF.

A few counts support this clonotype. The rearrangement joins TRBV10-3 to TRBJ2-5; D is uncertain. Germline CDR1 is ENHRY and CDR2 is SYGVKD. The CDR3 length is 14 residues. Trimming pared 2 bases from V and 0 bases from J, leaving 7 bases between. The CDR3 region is CAISEGDNQETQYF. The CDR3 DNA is TGTGCCATCAGTGAGGGGGATAACCAAGAGACCCAGTACTTC.

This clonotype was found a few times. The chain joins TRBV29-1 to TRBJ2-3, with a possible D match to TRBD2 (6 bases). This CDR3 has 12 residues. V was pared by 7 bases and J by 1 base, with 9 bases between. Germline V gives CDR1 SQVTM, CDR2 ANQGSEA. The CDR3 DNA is TGCAGCGCGACTAGTGGCACAGATACGCAGTATTTT. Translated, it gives CSATSGTDTQYF.

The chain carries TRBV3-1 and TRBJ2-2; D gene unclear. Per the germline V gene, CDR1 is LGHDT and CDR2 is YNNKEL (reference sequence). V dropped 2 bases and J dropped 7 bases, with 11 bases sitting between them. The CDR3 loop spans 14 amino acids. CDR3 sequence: CASSQTAANGELFF. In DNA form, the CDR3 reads TGTGCCAGCAGCCAAACGGCAGCCAACGGGGAGCTGTTTTTT.

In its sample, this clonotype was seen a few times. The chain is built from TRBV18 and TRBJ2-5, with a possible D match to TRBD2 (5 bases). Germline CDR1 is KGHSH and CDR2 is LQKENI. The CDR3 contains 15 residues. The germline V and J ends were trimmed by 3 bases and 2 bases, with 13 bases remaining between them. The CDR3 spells CASSPLSTGQETQYF. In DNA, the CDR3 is TGTGCCAGCTCACCGCTCTCGACGGGACAAGAGACCCAGTACTTC.

CDR3 coding DNA: TGTGCCAGCAGCCCCCAGGGTAGGCTCCAAGAGACCCAGTACTTC. Protein: CASSPQGRLQETQYF. This chain connects TRBV7-2 to TRBJ2-5; maybe TRBD1 (5 bases). V dropped 5 bases and J dropped 1 base, with 14 bases sitting between them. Germline CDR1 is SGHTA and CDR2 is FQGNSA. The CDR3 spans 15 residues.

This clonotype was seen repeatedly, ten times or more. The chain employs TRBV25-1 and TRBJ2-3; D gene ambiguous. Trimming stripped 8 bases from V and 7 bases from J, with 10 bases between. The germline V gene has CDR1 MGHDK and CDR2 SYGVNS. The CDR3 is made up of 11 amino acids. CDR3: CASSKGYTQYF. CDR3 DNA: TGTGCCAGCTCTAAGGGCTATACGCAGTATTTT.

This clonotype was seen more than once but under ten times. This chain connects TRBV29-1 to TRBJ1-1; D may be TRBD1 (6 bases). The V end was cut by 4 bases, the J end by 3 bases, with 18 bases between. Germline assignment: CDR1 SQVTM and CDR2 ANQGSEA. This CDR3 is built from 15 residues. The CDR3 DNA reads TGCAGCGTTGTGTCCCTCACGTCAGGGGACACTGAAGCTTTCTTT. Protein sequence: CSVVSLTSGDTEAFF.

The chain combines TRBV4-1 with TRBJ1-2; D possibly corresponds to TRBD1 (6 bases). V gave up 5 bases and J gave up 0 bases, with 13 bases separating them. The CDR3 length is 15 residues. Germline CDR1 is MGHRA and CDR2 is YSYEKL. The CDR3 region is CASSKRQEPNYGYTF. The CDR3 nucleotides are TGCGCCAGCAGCAAGCGACAGGAACCTAACTATGGCTACACCTTC.

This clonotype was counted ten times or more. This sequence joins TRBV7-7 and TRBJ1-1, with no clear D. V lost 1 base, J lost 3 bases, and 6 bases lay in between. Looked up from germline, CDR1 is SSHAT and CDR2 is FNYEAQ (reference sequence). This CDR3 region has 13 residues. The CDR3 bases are TGTGCCAGCAGCTTAGGACCGGACACTGAAGCTTTCTTT. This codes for CASSLGPDTEAFF. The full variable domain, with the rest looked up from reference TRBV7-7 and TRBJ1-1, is GAGVSQSPRYKVTKRGQDVTLRCDPISSHATLYWYQQALGQGPEFLTYFNYEAQPDKSGLPSDRFSAERPEGSISTLTIQRTEQRDSAMYRCASSLGPDTEAFFGQGTRLTVV.

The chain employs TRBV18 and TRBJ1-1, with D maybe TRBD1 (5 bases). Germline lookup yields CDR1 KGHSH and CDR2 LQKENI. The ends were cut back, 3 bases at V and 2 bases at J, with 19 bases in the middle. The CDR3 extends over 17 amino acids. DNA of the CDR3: TGTGCCAGCTCACCTCGCCGCCACAGGTCGCAAAACACTGAAGCTTTCTTT. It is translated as CASSPRRHRSQNTEAFF.

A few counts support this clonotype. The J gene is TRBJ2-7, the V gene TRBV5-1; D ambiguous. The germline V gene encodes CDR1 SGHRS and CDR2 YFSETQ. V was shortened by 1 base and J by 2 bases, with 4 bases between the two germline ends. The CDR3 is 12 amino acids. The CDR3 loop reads CASSLTPYEQYF. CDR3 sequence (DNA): TGCGCCAGCAGCTTGACTCCCTACGAGCAGTACTTC.

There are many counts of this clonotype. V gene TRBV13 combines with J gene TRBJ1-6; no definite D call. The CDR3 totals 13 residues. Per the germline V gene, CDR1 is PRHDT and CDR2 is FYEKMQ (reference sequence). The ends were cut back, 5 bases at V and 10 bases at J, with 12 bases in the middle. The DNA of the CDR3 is TGTGCCAGCAGCCGGACTTATAGCTCACCCCTCCACTTT. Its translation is CASSRTYSSPLHF.

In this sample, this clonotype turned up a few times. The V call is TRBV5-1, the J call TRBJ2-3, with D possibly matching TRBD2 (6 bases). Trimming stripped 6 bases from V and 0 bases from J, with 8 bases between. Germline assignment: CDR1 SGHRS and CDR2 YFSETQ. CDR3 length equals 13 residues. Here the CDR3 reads CASMEGSTDTQYF. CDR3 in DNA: TGCGCCAGCATGGAGGGGAGCACAGATACGCAGTATTTT.

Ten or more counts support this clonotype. The CDR3 bases are TGTGCCAGCAGCGACGGGACTAGAAAGGAGCAGTACTTC. Its translation: CASSDGTRKEQYF. J is TRBJ2-7 and V is TRBV11-2; 8 bases line up with TRBD2. CDR1 is SGHAT and CDR2 is FQNNGV in the germline V gene. With 5 bases clipped from V and 7 bases from J, the junction kept 7 bases outside the gene matches. The CDR3 has 13 amino acids.

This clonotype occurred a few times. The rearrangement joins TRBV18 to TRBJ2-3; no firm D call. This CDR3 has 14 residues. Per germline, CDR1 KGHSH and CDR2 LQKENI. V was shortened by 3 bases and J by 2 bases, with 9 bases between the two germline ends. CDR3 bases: TGTGCCAGCTCACCCAGAACCTCCACAGATACGCAGTATTTT. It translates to CASSPRTSTDTQYF.

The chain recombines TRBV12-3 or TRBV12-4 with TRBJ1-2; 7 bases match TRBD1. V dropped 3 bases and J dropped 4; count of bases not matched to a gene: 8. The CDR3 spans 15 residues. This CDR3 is CASSLALRGPYGYTF. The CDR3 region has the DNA TGTGCCAGCAGTTTGGCCCTTAGGGGGCCCTATGGCTACACCTTC.

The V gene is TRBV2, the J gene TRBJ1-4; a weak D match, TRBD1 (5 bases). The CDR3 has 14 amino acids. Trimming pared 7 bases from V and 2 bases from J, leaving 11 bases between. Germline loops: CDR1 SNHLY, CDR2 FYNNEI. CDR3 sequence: CASMRRDTNEKLFF. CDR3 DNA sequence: TGTGCCAGCATGAGGAGGGACACTAATGAAAAACTGTTTTTT.

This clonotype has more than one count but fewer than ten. In DNA, the CDR3 is TGCAGTGCTGCTCCGGGCAGCTACGTTGATCAGCCCCAGCATTTT. This gives the protein CSAAPGSYVDQPQHF. V and J are TRBV20-1 and TRBJ1-5; D is unclear. Germline CDR1 and CDR2: DFQATT and SNEGSKA (reference sequence). The CDR3 runs to 15 residues. The V gene lost 5 bases and the J gene lost 5 bases, with 19 bases spanning the gap.

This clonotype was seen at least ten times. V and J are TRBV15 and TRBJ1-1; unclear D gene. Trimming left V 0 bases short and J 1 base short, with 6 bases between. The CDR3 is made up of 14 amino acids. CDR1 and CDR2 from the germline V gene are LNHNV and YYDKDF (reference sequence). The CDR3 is CATSRDRGNTEAFF. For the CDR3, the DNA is TGTGCCACCAGCAGAGATCGGGGGAACACTGAAGCTTTCTTT.

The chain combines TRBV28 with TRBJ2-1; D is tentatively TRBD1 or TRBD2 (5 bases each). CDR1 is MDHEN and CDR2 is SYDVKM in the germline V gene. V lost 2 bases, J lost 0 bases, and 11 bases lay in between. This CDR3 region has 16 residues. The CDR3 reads CASSLAWGSSYNEQFF. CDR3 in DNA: TGTGCCAGCAGTTTAGCCTGGGGGAGCTCCTACAATGAGCAGTTCTTC.

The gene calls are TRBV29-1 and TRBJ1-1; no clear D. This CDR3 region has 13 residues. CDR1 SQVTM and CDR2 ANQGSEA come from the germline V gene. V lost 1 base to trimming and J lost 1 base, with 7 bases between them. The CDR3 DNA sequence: TGCAGCGTTGAAGGACAACAGAACACTGAAGCTTTCTTT. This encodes CSVEGQQNTEAFF.

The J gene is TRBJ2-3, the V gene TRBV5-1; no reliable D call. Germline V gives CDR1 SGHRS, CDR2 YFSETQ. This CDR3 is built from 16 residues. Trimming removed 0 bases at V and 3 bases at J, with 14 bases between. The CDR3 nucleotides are TGCGCCAGCAGCTTGGTCCCAGCCTCACGGACAGATACGCAGTATTTT. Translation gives CASSLVPASRTDTQYF.

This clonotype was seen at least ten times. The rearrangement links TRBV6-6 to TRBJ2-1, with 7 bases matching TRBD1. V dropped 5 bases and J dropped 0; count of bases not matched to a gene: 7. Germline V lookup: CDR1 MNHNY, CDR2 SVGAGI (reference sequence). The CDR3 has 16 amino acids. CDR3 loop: CASSPNRGSSYNEQFF. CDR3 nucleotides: TGTGCCAGCAGTCCAAACAGGGGAAGCTCCTACAATGAGCAGTTCTTC.

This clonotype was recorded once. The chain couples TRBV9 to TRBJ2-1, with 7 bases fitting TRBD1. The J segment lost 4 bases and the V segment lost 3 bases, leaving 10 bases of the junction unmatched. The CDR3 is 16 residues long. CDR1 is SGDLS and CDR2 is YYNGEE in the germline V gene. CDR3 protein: CASSGAVTGLYNEQFF. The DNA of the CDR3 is TGTGCCAGCAGCGGAGCCGTGACAGGGTTGTACAATGAGCAGTTCTTC.

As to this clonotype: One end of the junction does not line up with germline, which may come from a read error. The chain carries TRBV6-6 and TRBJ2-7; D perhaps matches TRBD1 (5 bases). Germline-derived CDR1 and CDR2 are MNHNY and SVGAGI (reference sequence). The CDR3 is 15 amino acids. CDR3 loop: CASSYFTGFSYEQYF. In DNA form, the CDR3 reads TGTGCCAGCAGCTACTTCACAGGCTTCTCCTACGAGCAGTACTTC.

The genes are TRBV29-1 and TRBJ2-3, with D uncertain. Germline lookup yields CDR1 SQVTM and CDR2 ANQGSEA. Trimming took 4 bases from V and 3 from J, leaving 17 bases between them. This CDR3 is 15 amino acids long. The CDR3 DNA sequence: TGCAGCGTTGTATCGGCAATCAGGCCGACAGATACGCAGTATTTT. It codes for CSVVSAIRPTDTQYF.